Below are 28 T cell receptor beta chains sequenced from a single sample in a study of neurological immune-mediated disorders. Time point indicated: longitudinal time-point 2. TCRdb used MiXCR to reprocess the 5' RACE reads, holding one entry per CDR3 protein. Here the sample spans some 100,000 distinct CDR3 sequences, less than 15% being singletons. The specimen sequenced was PBMCs. The receptors come from a female donor with HTLV-1-associated myelopathy (HAM/TSP).

This clonotype was picked up many times. The chain employs TRBV3-1 and TRBJ2-3; D is uncertain. This CDR3 spans 13 amino acids. V was shortened by 1 base and J by 7 bases, with 9 bases between the two germline ends. CDR1 is LGHDT and CDR2 is YNNKEL in the germline V gene (reference sequence). CDR3 DNA sequence: TGTGCCAGCAGCCAAGGCGAAGGAAATACGCAGTATTTT. Translating it yields CASSQGEGNTQYF.

The sample holds a few counts of this clonotype. This rearrangement joins TRBV10-3 to TRBJ1-2, with a possible D match to TRBD1 (5 bases). The CDR3 is made up of 15 amino acids. Trimming removed 3 bases from V and 7 bases from J, with 18 bases in between. The germline V gene has CDR1 ENHRY and CDR2 SYGVKD. The CDR3 region has the DNA TGTGCCATCAGTGAATCATCGGGGCGTGGGGCTGGCTACACCTTC. It translates to CAISESSGRGAGYTF.

The CDR3 sequence is CASSQDRLTGAGTEAFF. The CDR3 DNA reads as TGTGCCAGCAGCCAAGATCGGTTGACAGGGGCTGGCACTGAAGCTTTCTTT. The rearrangement joins TRBV4-2 to TRBJ1-1, with 8 bases that match TRBD1. This CDR3 comprises 17 residues. Germline V gene lookup returns CDR1 LGHNA and CDR2 YNFKEQ. Trimming at V came to 0 bases and at J to 4 bases, leaving 10 bases not matched to a gene.

This clonotype was detected ten times or more. The junction does not match germline at one end; this may be a read error. The chain is built from TRBV15 and TRBJ2-7; 8 bases fit TRBD2. Germline V CDR1 and CDR2: LNHNV, YYDKDF (reference sequence). The CDR3 is made up of 16 amino acids. The CDR3 sequence: CATSRDLGLEIDEQYF. CDR3 DNA: TGTGCTACCAGCAGAGATCTGGGACTAGAAATCGACGAGCAGTACTTC.

This clonotype was detected many times. The chain recombines TRBV20-1 with TRBJ1-2; 8 bases line up with TRBD1. CDR1 is DFQATT and CDR2 is SNEGSKA in the germline V gene (reference sequence). This CDR3 is 16 amino acids long. With V trimmed by 6 bases and J by 6 bases, 18 bases remained unmatched. Here the CDR3 reads CSAVPTSRGRGNGYTF. The DNA of the CDR3 is TGCAGTGCCGTACCCACATCCAGGGGGCGTGGGAATGGCTACACCTTC.

This clonotype was picked up many times. This chain connects TRBV7-8 to TRBJ2-1, with D possibly TRBD2 on 5 matching bases. Germline V gene sequence: CDR1 SGHVS, CDR2 FQNEAQ. CDR3 length: 17 residues. Trimming removed 5 bases at V and 0 bases at J, with 17 bases between. The CDR3 spells CASSPRGIRSSYNEQFF. DNA for the CDR3: TGTGCCAGCAGCCCCCGAGGGATCCGGAGCTCCTACAATGAGCAGTTCTTC.

This clonotype is judged medium-sized. The J gene is TRBJ2-2, the V gene TRBV4-1; possible D gene TRBD2, 5 bases. The CDR3 runs 14 residues. Germline V gene sequence: CDR1 MGHRA, CDR2 YSYEKL. Trimming cost V 3 bases and J 2 bases, with 7 bases left between them. In DNA, the CDR3 is TGCGCCAGCAGCCATTCTAGCAACACCGGGGAGCTGTTTTTT. Its translation: CASSHSSNTGELFF.

This clonotype was observed many times. CDR3 DNA sequence: TGTGCCAGCAGTGGGCTGCGGGGGGCGACGTACGAGCAGTACTTC. Translation gives CASSGLRGATYEQYF. The V gene is TRBV2, the J gene TRBJ2-7, with 8 positions matching TRBD2. The CDR3 has 15 amino acids. Trimming removed 4 bases from V and 4 bases from J; junction bases left unmatched: 9. Germline assignment: CDR1 SNHLY and CDR2 FYNNEI. The whole variable domain, filled in from reference TRBV2 and TRBJ2-7, reads EPEVTQTPSHQVTQMGQEVILRCVPISNHLYFYWYRQILGQKVEFLVSFYNNEISEKSEIFDDQFSVERPDGSNFTLKIRSTKLEDSAMYFCASSGLRGATYEQYFGPGTRLTVT.

In its sample, this clonotype was seen many times. The chain combines TRBV14 with TRBJ2-1; D ambiguous. This CDR3 contains 14 residues. Germline CDR1 SGHDN, CDR2 FVKESK. V was clipped by 6 bases and J by 2 bases, with 11 bases between them. CDR3 nucleotides: TGTGCCAGCAGTGTTCGAAGAACCTACAATGAGCAGTTCTTC. Amino acid sequence: CASSVRRTYNEQFF.

The sample holds a few counts of this clonotype. The chain links TRBV20-1 to TRBJ2-5; 8 nucleotides match TRBD2. Unmatched junction bases numbered 7, after V lost 3 bases and J lost 1 base. In germline, CDR1 is DFQATT, CDR2 SNEGSKA (reference sequence). This CDR3 is built from 15 residues. The CDR3 DNA reads TGCAGTGCTAGCAGCCCTCGGGGGGGCCAAGAGACCCAGTACTTC. It translates to CSASSPRGGQETQYF.

This clonotype was detected many times. This chain uses TRBV5-1 with TRBJ2-5, with 9 bases identical to TRBD1. Germline loops: CDR1 SGHRS, CDR2 YFSETQ. V was clipped by 6 bases and J by 5 bases; unmatched bases: 8. The CDR3 runs 14 residues. CDR3: CASMRTGEGETQYF. CDR3 DNA sequence: TGCGCCAGCATGCGGACAGGGGAGGGGGAGACCCAGTACTTC. The full variable domain, with the rest looked up from reference TRBV5-1 and TRBJ2-5, is KAGVTQTPRYLIKTRGQQVTLSCSPISGHRSVSWYQQTPGQGLQFLFEYFSETQRNKGNFPGRFSGRQFSNSRSEMNVSTLELGDSALYLCASMRTGEGETQYFGPGTRLLVL.

This clonotype came up many times. V gene TRBV21-1 combines with J gene TRBJ1-5; TRBD1 reflects the table's D call only, with no check against the DNA. TRBV21-1 constitutes a pseudogene. This CDR3 is built from 15 residues. The CDR3, as DNA: TGTGCCAGCAGCACAATAGACAGGGGAGGGCAGCCCCAGCATTTT. Residues: CASSTIDRGGQPQHF.

The sample holds many counts of this clonotype. The V call is TRBV20-1, the J call TRBJ1-2; a weak D match, TRBD1 (5 bases). Trimming removed 0 bases at V and 8 bases at J, with 16 bases between. Germline CDR1 reads DFQATT; CDR2 reads SNEGSKA (reference sequence). This CDR3 spans 14 amino acids. CDR3 amino acids: CSARDYGTSVGYTF. The CDR3 DNA reads TGCAGTGCTAGAGATTACGGGACCTCAGTAGGCTACACCTTC.

This chain joins TRBV5-1 and TRBJ1-4, with D tentatively TRBD1 (5 bases). Deletions cut 3 bases from V and 6 bases from J, with 9 bases between. The germline gives CDR1 SGHRS, CDR2 YFSETQ. This CDR3 has 13 amino acids. CDR3 in amino acids: CASSSETDEKLFF. As DNA, the CDR3 is TGCGCCAGCAGCTCGGAGACAGATGAAAAACTGTTTTTT.

About this clonotype: A junction end diverges from the germline sequence, so it may reflect a read error. This chain links TRBV20-1 with TRBJ2-3, with D possibly being TRBD2 (7 bases). This CDR3 contains 16 residues. The V gene's germline CDR1 is DFQATT and CDR2 SNEGSKA (reference sequence). CDR3 in DNA: TGCAGTTCTAGAGATTGGGGGGGCAGAAGCACAGATACGCAGTATTTT. This gives the protein CSSRDWGGRSTDTQYF.

This clonotype occurred many times. V is TRBV5-1 and J is TRBJ2-1; 9 bases align to TRBD2. The CDR3 covers 15 residues. Germline-derived CDR1 and CDR2 are SGHRS and YFSETQ. The V segment lost 4 bases and the J segment 4 bases; nucleotides outside the gene matches: 6. CDR3 residues: CASSRLAGGYNEQFF. Written as DNA, the CDR3 is TGCGCCAGCAGCCGACTGGCGGGGGGGTACAATGAGCAGTTCTTC.

This clonotype was seen at least ten times. The chain carries TRBV5-6 and TRBJ2-7; D uncertain. The germline V gene has CDR1 SGHDT and CDR2 YYEEEE. This CDR3 is 15 amino acids long. Deletions cut 0 bases from V and 1 base from J, with 11 bases between. CDR3: CASSLAWVGSYEQYF. The CDR3 coding sequence is TGTGCCAGCAGCTTGGCCTGGGTAGGGTCCTACGAGCAGTACTTC.

Concerning this clonotype itself: Relative to the germline gene, one junction end is altered; a read error may explain this. This CDR3 is CTSSLLRGTWANVLTF. The CDR3 nucleotides read TGTACCAGCAGCTTGTTAAGGGGCACTTGGGCCAACGTCCTGACTTTC. V is TRBV5-5 and J is TRBJ2-6; D perhaps matches TRBD1 (5 bases). The CDR3 consists of 16 residues. Germline V gives CDR1 SGHKS, CDR2 YYEKEE (reference sequence).

This clonotype was found many times. The chain has TRBV4-1 and TRBJ2-1; TRBD1 is a possible D gene (6 bases). The germline V gene has CDR1 MGHRA and CDR2 YSYEKL. The CDR3 length is 15 residues. Trimming removed 0 bases from V and 2 bases from J, with 8 bases in between. The CDR3: CASSQDGTPYNEQFF. CDR3 sequence (DNA): TGCGCCAGCAGCCAAGATGGGACACCCTACAATGAGCAGTTCTTC.

This clonotype was seen at least ten times. The chain links TRBV5-1 to TRBJ2-3; 8 bases are a match to TRBD2. With V trimmed by 2 bases and J by 2 bases, 7 bases remained unmatched. Germline V gives CDR1 SGHRS, CDR2 YFSETQ. This CDR3 has 16 residues. CDR3 protein: CASSFMAGGLTDTQYF. CDR3 sequence (DNA): TGCGCCAGCAGCTTCATGGCGGGGGGCCTCACAGATACGCAGTATTTT.

As concerns this clonotype: Since a much larger clone is just one base distant, this may be a read error. The chain recombines TRBV5-1 with TRBJ2-2; D is perhaps TRBD2 (6 bases). The CDR3 sequence is 16 residues long. Germline CDR1 is SGHRS and CDR2 is YFSETQ. The V end lost 1 base, the J end lost 8 bases, and 18 bases lay between the germline ends. CDR3 sequence (DNA): TGCGCCAGCAGCTTGCGGACTATCGGGATCCAGGGGGAGCTGTTTTTT. The encoded protein is CASSLRTIGIQGELFF.

This clonotype was seen once. The chain carries TRBV5-1 and TRBJ2-7, with 8 positions matching TRBD2. Germline CDR1 reads SGHRS; CDR2 reads YFSETQ. The ends lost 0 bases at V and 2 bases at J; junction bases unmatched: 4. The CDR3 contains 15 residues. CDR3 DNA sequence: TGCGCCAGCAGCTTGGCCGGGGGGGGCCCCTACGAGCAGTACTTC. It is translated as CASSLAGGGPYEQYF.

This clonotype was found many times. The chain combines TRBV7-9 with TRBJ2-7; 8 bases map to TRBD1. J lost 0 bases, V lost 5 bases, and 9 bases had no gene match. This CDR3 is built from 16 residues. Germline-derived CDR1 and CDR2 are SEHNR and FQNEAQ (reference sequence). CDR3 nucleotides: TGTGCCAGCAGCCCCCGGACAGGGCTATTCTCCTACGAGCAGTACTTC. It yields the protein CASSPRTGLFSYEQYF.

The table lists this clonotype with many counts. V and J are TRBV5-1 and TRBJ2-3, with D unresolved. CDR3 length equals 13 residues. The germline V gene encodes CDR1 SGHRS and CDR2 YFSETQ. Trimming removed 5 bases from V and 0 bases from J, with 7 bases in between. In DNA form, the CDR3 reads TGCGCCAGCAGGGCCCAAAGCACAGATACGCAGTATTTT. Protein: CASRAQSTDTQYF.

Many counts were recorded for this clonotype. The rearrangement joins TRBV20-1 to TRBJ1-2, with 11 bases matching TRBD1. Per the germline V gene, CDR1 is DFQATT and CDR2 is SNEGSKA (reference sequence). J was trimmed by 4 bases and V by 1 base; bases with no gene match: 2. The CDR3 spans 14 residues. CDR3 sequence (DNA): TGCAGTGCTAGAGGGACAGGGGGCCTCTATGGCTACACCTTC. Protein product: CSARGTGGLYGYTF.

This clonotype was seen repeatedly, ten times or more. The chain uses TRBV7-3 and TRBJ1-1, with TRBD1 matching 10 bases. Germline assignment: CDR1 SGHTA and CDR2 FQGTGA. Trimming removed 4 bases from V and 10 bases from J; junction bases left unmatched: 9. This CDR3 region has 14 residues. The CDR3 region is CASSSDRGERRAFF. The CDR3 nucleotides are TGTGCCAGCAGCTCGGACAGGGGGGAAAGGAGAGCTTTCTTT.

In the case of this clonotype: A clone one base away is much larger, so this may be a read error. The chain couples TRBV27 to TRBJ2-2, with TRBD2 as a possible D gene (6 bases). Germline loops: CDR1 MNHEY, CDR2 SMNVEV (reference sequence). The CDR3 is made up of 16 amino acids. Deletions cut 1 base from V and 10 bases from J, with 19 bases between. CDR3 amino acids: CASSLFSVAGQVELFF. CDR3 in DNA: TGTGCCAGCAGTTTATTTTCTGTGGCGGGGCAAGTGGAGCTGTTTTTT.

There are many counts of this clonotype. The chain has TRBV12-3 or TRBV12-4 and TRBJ2-1; 7 nucleotides align to TRBD2. Germline trimming cut 7 bases from V and 10 bases from J; bases unmatched to any gene: 4. The CDR3 has 11 amino acids. The CDR3 DNA reads TGTGCCAGCACCCTCGGGGGGGAGCAGTTCTTC. Protein product: CASTLGGEQFF.